The rows below give T cell receptor beta chains drawn from one sample of a study of shared clonotypes between healthy human individuals. Some clones are missing from TCRdb's copy, which holds only in-frame ones; the method was immunoSEQ multiplex PCR. Of 2 million to 2.5 million clones in the sample, 95% were seen once. The sample was naive CD4+ T cells sorted from blood. Every receptor here comes from a man between 18 and 29 years old in good health. Both conserved end residues are part of each CDR3. Each record gives: D gene, clone size, J gene, V gene, CDR3 protein, CDR3 DNA. The D gene is left open where the match is weak. Not every row has a clone size; where given, it reads once, few, many or a size class.

. | . | TRBJ2-1 | TRBV5-1 | CASSRTDNEQFF | TGCGCCAGCAGTCGGACAGACAATGAGCAGTTCTTC
. | . | TRBJ2-7 | TRBV5-4 | CASSSAESTGLEQYF | TGTGCCAGCAGCTCCGCGGAAAGTACAGGGCTCGAGCAGTACTTC
. | . | TRBJ1-2 | TRBV2 | CASRDRKGGYTF | TGTGCCAGCAGGGACAGAAAGGGTGGCTACACCTTC
. | once | TRBJ2-2 | TRBV5-4 | CASSPPGRENTGELFF | TGTGCCAGCAGTCCTCCGGGACGTGAGAACACCGGGGAGCTGTTTTTT
. | . | TRBJ1-1 | TRBV2 | CASLLRNTEAFF | TGTGCCAGCCTATTACGGAACACTGAAGCTTTCTTT
. | . | TRBJ2-4 | TRBV18 | CASSPRDNQNIQYF | TGTGCCAGCTCACCCCGGGACAACCAAAACATTCAGTACTTC
TRBD2 | . | TRBJ2-2 | TRBV5-1 | CASSHSPPSGIVGELFF | TGCGCCAGCAGCCATTCACCGCCTAGCGGGATTGTCGGGGAGCTGTTTTTT
. | . | TRBJ2-1 | TRBV11-2 | CASRHIRQLLSYNEQFF | TGTGCCAGCAGGCACATCAGACAGCTTCTCTCCTACAATGAGCAGTTCTTC
. | . | TRBJ2-6 | TRBV4-3 | CASSQDRSVNVLTF | TGCGCCAGCAGCCAAGATAGGTCTGTCAACGTCCTGACTTTC
. | . | TRBJ2-5 | TRBV19 | CASSIDPRQETQYF | TGTGCCAGTAGTATAGATCCTCGTCAAGAGACCCAGTACTTC
TRBD1 | . | TRBJ2-4 | TRBV14 | CASSLSGQGNIQYF | TGTGCCAGCAGCCTTTCGGGACAGGGAAACATTCAGTACTTC
. | . | TRBJ2-1 | TRBV10-3 | CAITTGLNEQFF | TGTGCCATCACCACAGGACTCAATGAGCAGTTCTTC
. | . | TRBJ2-1 | TRBV18 | CASLPSAVYNEQFF | TGTGCCAGCCTTCCATCGGCGGTCTACAATGAGCAGTTCTTC
. | . | TRBJ2-7 | TRBV6-1 | CASSEASYSYEQYF | TGTGCCAGCAGTGAAGCCTCATACTCCTACGAGCAGTACTTC
TRBD2 | once | TRBJ2-3 | TRBV27 | CASSTRTSGTDTQYF | TGTGCCAGCAGTACACGGACTAGCGGGACAGATACGCAGTATTTT
TRBD2 | . | TRBJ2-3 | TRBV9 | CASSVVPAGVDTQYF | TGTGCCAGCAGCGTGGTTCCAGCGGGGGTAGATACGCAGTATTTT
. | . | TRBJ2-3 | TRBV7-2 | CASRRRGAYTDTQYF | TGTGCCAGCAGACGGAGGGGGGCCTACACAGATACGCAGTATTTT
. | . | TRBJ2-3 | TRBV19 | CASTPNGRVGTDTQYF | TGTGCCAGTACTCCCAACGGCAGGGTTGGCACAGATACGCAGTATTTT
. | . | TRBJ2-3 | TRBV30 | CAWSAGLAWGVDTQYF | TGTGCCTGGAGTGCAGGCCTAGCGTGGGGGGTAGATACGCAGTATTTT
TRBD1 | . | TRBJ1-2 | TRBV29-1 | CSVVVGRPGGNYGYTF | TGCAGCGTTGTGGTCGGCCGTCCAGGGGGCAACTATGGCTACACCTTC
TRBD1 | . | TRBJ1-2 | TRBV7-9 | CASSLEVLTGREGYTF | TGTGCCAGCAGCTTAGAAGTGTTGACAGGGAGGGAAGGCTACACCTTC
TRBD1 | once | TRBJ1-1 | TRBV5-4 | CASSLVWRTGGWNTEAFF | TGTGCCAGCAGCTTGGTTTGGCGGACAGGGGGCTGGAACACTGAAGCTTTCTTT
. | . | TRBJ2-1 | TRBV6-1 | CASCMAGTYNEQFF | TGTGCCAGCTGCATGGCGGGGACCTACAATGAGCAGTTCTTC
. | . | TRBJ1-4 | TRBV18 | CASSPVRGEKLFF | TGTGCCAGCTCACCAGTCCGGGGGGAAAAACTGTTTTTT
. | . | TRBJ2-7 | TRBV12-5 | CASGLGQGSYEQYF | TGTGCTAGTGGTTTGGGTCAGGGGTCCTACGAGCAGTACTTC
. | . | TRBJ2-3 | TRBV30 | CAWSAGKGSTDTQYF | TGTGCCTGGAGTGCCGGTAAGGGAAGCACAGATACGCAGTATTTT
. | . | TRBJ1-2 | TRBV9 | CASSAPISVSHKGYGYTF | TGTGCCAGCAGCGCCCCAATCAGCGTCAGTCACAAGGGCTATGGCTACACCTTC
. | once | TRBJ2-7 | TRBV6-5 | CASSRGGGGALEQYF | TGTGCCAGCAGCCGAGGAGGGGGAGGGGCCCTCGAGCAGTACTTC
. | . | TRBJ2-5 | TRBV4-1 | CASSRDHQETQYF | TGCGCCAGCAGCAGGGACCACCAAGAGACCCAGTACTTC
TRBD1 | . | TRBJ2-4 | TRBV2 | CASRGTGLHQYF | TGTGCCAGCAGAGGGACAGGGTTGCATCAGTACTTC
TRBD2 | . | TRBJ2-3 | TRBV7-2 | CASSPKTSGRTDTQYF | TGTGCCAGCAGCCCTAAGACTAGCGGGAGAACAGATACGCAGTATTTT
. | . | TRBJ1-2 | TRBV5-1 | CASSLMTNRYGYTF | TGCGCCAGCAGCCTTATGACTAACCGTTATGGCTACACCTTC
. | . | TRBJ1-3 | TRBV18 | CASSPPSGSGNTIYF | TGTGCCAGCTCACCACCGTCAGGGTCTGGAAACACCATATATTTT
. | once | TRBJ2-1 | TRBV5-4 | CASSPGGTNEQFF | TGTGCCAGCAGCCCAGGGGGGACCAATGAGCAGTTCTTC
TRBD1 | . | TRBJ1-4 | TRBV10-3 | CAISLGTGVLTNEKLFF | TGTGCCATCAGCCTCGGGACAGGGGTTTTAACTAATGAAAAACTGTTTTTT
TRBD1 | . | TRBJ2-7 | TRBV4-3 | CASSQRAGGIYEQYF | TGCGCCAGCAGCCAACGGGCAGGGGGTATCTACGAGCAGTACTTC
TRBD2 | . | TRBJ2-3 | TRBV29-1 | CSVRGTSGYTDTQYF | TGCAGCGTCCGGGGGACTAGCGGCTACACAGATACGCAGTATTTT